Below, 8 T cell receptor beta chains from the same sample are listed, as sequenced in a study of blood T cell repertoires in COVID-19. The method was immunoSEQ multiplex PCR; TCRdb's version includes in-frame clones alone and lacks a portion of them. Counted here are tens of thousands of clones, about 80% occurring once; the ten biggest clones make up 25% to 30%. The sample consisted of peripheral blood. Receptor source: a human donor in a cohort sampled during active COVID-19.

The CDR3 DNA reads as TGCGCCAGCAGCTTGGCGGGGGGCCATGGCTACACCTTC. Residues: CASSLAGGHGYTF. The chain links TRBV5-1 to TRBJ1-2, with D maybe TRBD1 (6 bases). V dropped 0 bases and J dropped 6 bases, with 9 bases sitting between them. The CDR3 extends over 13 amino acids. Germline V CDR1 and CDR2: SGHRS, YFSETQ.

The V call is TRBV11-2, the J call TRBJ1-2, with a tentative D call TRBD1 (6 bases). There are 13 residues in the CDR3. The V gene's germline CDR1 is SGHAT and CDR2 FQNNGV. The germline V and J ends were trimmed by 5 bases and 8 bases, with 15 bases remaining between them. The CDR3 protein is CASSQNRDRGYTF. Here the CDR3 DNA reads TGTGCCAGCAGCCAGAACAGGGACCGCGGCTACACCTTC. The complete variable domain, with remaining parts taken from reference TRBV11-2 and TRBJ1-2, reads EAGVAQSPRYKIIEKRQSVAFWCNPISGHATLYWYQQILGQGPKLLIQFQNNGVVDDSQLPKDRFSAERLKGVDSTLKIQPAKLEDSAVYLCASSQNRDRGYTFGSGTRLTVV.

This rearrangement joins TRBV5-6 to TRBJ2-5; TRBD2 matches 7 bases. Germline-derived CDR1 and CDR2 are SGHDT and YYEEEE. Trimming at V came to 5 bases and at J to 2 bases, leaving 9 bases not matched to a gene. This CDR3 region has 15 residues. The CDR3 DNA reads as TGTGCCAGCAGATGGTTCCGGGACTATCAAGAGACCCAGTACTTC. Residues: CASRWFRDYQETQYF.

V gene TRBV27 combines with J gene TRBJ2-7, with 7 positions matching TRBD1. In germline, CDR1 is MNHEY, CDR2 SMNVEV (reference sequence). The CDR3 has 14 residues. V lost 6 bases and J lost 2; bases outside the gene matches: 7. For the CDR3, the DNA is TGTGCCAGCAGGTCCGGGACAGCGACCTACGAGCAGTACTTC. Translated, it gives CASRSGTATYEQYF.

The chain combines TRBV3-1 (or the pseudogene TRBV3-2) with TRBJ2-3; 11 bases are shared with TRBD2. J gave up 9 bases and V 0 bases, and 5 bases lay outside the gene matches. CDR3 length: 15 residues. The V gene's germline CDR1 is LGHDT and CDR2 YNNKEL (reference sequence). DNA of the CDR3: TGTGCCAGCAGCCAAGATACTCTAGCGGGGGGCACGCAGTATTTT. The encoded protein is CASSQDTLAGGTQYF.

J is TRBJ2-5 and V is TRBV3-1 (or the pseudogene TRBV3-2); D is undetermined. Trimming pared 0 bases from V and 3 bases from J, leaving 11 bases between. The CDR3 is 15 amino acids. Germline CDR1 and CDR2: LGHDT and YNNKEL (reference sequence). The chain's CDR3 is CASSQEEIQKETQYF. CDR3 nucleotides: TGTGCCAGCAGCCAAGAGGAGATTCAAAAAGAGACCCAGTACTTC.

The chain couples TRBV5-1 to TRBJ1-1; 8 bases map to TRBD1. The CDR3 runs 14 residues. The germline gives CDR1 SGHRS, CDR2 YFSETQ. With V trimmed by 4 bases and J by 3 bases, 5 bases remained unmatched. The CDR3 DNA reads TGCGCCAGCAGCCCGCAGACAGGGGACACTGAAGCTTTCTTT. Protein sequence: CASSPQTGDTEAFF.

V usage is TRBV15 and J usage is TRBJ1-4; 8 bases agree with TRBD1. There are 16 residues in the CDR3. From germline, CDR1 is LNHNV and CDR2 YYDKDF (reference sequence). The J segment lost 0 bases and the V segment lost 8 bases, leaving 8 bases of the junction unmatched. The CDR3 nucleotides read TGTGCCACCTCTCAGGGGGCAGTTGCAACTAATGAAAAACTGTTTTTT. Translated: CATSQGAVATNEKLFF.